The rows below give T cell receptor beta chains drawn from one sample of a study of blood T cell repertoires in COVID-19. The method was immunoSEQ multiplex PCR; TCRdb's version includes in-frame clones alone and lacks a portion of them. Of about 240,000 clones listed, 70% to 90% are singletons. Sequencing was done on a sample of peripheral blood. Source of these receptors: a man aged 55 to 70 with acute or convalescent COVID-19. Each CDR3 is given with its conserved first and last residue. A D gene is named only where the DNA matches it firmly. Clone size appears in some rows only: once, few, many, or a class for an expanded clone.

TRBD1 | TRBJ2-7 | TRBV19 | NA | TGTGCCAGTAGCGAACAGGGGCGCGAGCAGTACTTC | CASSEQGREQYF
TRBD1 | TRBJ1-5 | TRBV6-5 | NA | TGTGCCAGTGCTCGGACAGGGAGGGATCAGCCCCAGCATTTT | CASARTGRDQPQHF
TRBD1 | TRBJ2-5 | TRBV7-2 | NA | TGTGCCAGCAGCTTAAGGGGACAGGTCTTCCTATCGTACCAAGAGACCCAGTACTTC | CASSLRGQVFLSYQETQYF
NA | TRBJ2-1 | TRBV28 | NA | TGTGCCAGCACCAAACTAACAGGGTCCAATGAGCAGTTCTTC | CASTKLTGSNEQFF
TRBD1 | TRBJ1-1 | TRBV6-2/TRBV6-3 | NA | TGTGCCAGCAGTCTGCTCGGACAGGGGAACACTGAAGCTTTCTTT | CASSLLGQGNTEAFF
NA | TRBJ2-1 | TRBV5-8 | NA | TGTGCCAGCAGCTATCCGGGACTCCGCGGACGCAATGAGCAGTTCTTC | CASSYPGLRGRNEQFF
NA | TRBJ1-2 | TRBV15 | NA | TGTGCCACCAGCAGAGATGGGAACAGACTAAACTATGGCTACACCTTC | CATSRDGNRLNYGYTF
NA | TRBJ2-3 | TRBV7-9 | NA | TGTGCCAGCAGCGATACAAAAAGGGGGTCTGGAGATACGCAGTATTTT | CASSDTKRGSGDTQYF
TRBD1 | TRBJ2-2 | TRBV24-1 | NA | TGTGCCACCAGTCTTACGGGACAGGGGCGCGGAGTAATCACCGGGGAGCTGTTTTTT | CATSLTGQGRGVITGELFF
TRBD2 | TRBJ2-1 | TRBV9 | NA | TGTGCCAGCAGCGAGGGCGGGAGTTCCTACAATGAGCAGTTCTTC | CASSEGGSSYNEQFF
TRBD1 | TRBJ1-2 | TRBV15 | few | TGTGCCACCAGCACAAGACAGGGGGCCTGGGGCTACACCTTC | CATSTRQGAWGYTF
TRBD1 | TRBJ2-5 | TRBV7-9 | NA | TGTGCCAGCAGCCTACCCGGGACAGGGGGAGAGACCCAGTACTTC | CASSLPGTGGETQYF
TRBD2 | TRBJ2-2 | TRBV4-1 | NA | TGCGCCAGCAGCCCAGAACTAGCGGGAGCTACCACCGGGGAGCTGTTTTTT | CASSPELAGATTGELFF
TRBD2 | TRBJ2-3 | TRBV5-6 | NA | TGTGCCAGCAGCTTCAGGTCGGGAGGGACAGATACGCAGTATTTT | CASSFRSGGTDTQYF
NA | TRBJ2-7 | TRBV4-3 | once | TGCGCCAGCAGCCAAGACCTCTCCTACGAGCAGTACTTC | CASSQDLSYEQYF